This entry lists 22 T cell receptor beta chains sequenced from one sample in a study of control samples from healthy donors and cancer patients. Generated by immunoSEQ multiplex PCR, the TCRdb table keeps only in-frame clones and is missing some. The table includes approximately 150,000 clones, roughly 94% detected once. Material for sequencing was PBMCs. These receptors all come from a man aged 60 to 75 with colorectal cancer.

The chain recombines TRBV4-1 with TRBJ2-1; 8 nucleotides line up with TRBD2. This CDR3 spans 16 amino acids. In germline, CDR1 is MGHRA, CDR2 YSYEKL. With V trimmed by 0 bases and J by 4 bases, 5 bases remained unmatched. CDR3 sequence reads: CASSQDLIAGYNEQFF. The CDR3 bases are TGCGCCAGCAGCCAAGATTTAATAGCGGGGTACAATGAGCAGTTCTTC.

This clone came up once. The V call is TRBV6-5, the J call TRBJ2-1; possible D gene TRBD2, 6 bases. This CDR3 region has 15 residues. The V gene lost 0 bases and the J gene lost 2 bases, with 8 bases spanning the gap. Looked up from germline, CDR1 is MNHEY and CDR2 is SVGAGI. CDR3 bases: TGTGCCAGCAGTTACTCGGCGGGGCCCTACAATGAGCAGTTCTTC. It yields the protein CASSYSAGPYNEQFF.

V is TRBV5-1 and J is TRBJ1-1, with D unclear. The germline gives CDR1 SGHRS, CDR2 YFSETQ. V shed 7 bases and J shed 1 base, with 17 bases lying between them. This CDR3 spans 15 amino acids. CDR3 region: CASRGGPAQNTEAFF. CDR3 nucleotide sequence: TGCGCCAGCCGGGGAGGGCCCGCCCAGAACACTGAAGCTTTCTTT.

The V and J genes are TRBV10-2 and TRBJ1-1; 9 bases map to TRBD1. In germline, CDR1 is WSHSY, CDR2 SAAADI. This CDR3 is 16 amino acids long. CDR3 region: CVSFNRGLGENTEAFF. CDR3 DNA: TGCGTCAGTTTTAACAGGGGGCTCGGAGAGAACACTGAAGCTTTCTTT.

This rearrangement joins TRBV24-1 to TRBJ1-2; D uncertain. Trimming shortened V by 3 bases and J by 4 bases, and 5 bases separated the two germline ends. Germline CDR1 KGHDR, CDR2 SFDVKD. The CDR3 runs to 12 residues. The CDR3 DNA reads as TGTGCCACCAGTGATCTTGGCTATGGCTACACCTTC. It yields the protein CATSDLGYGYTF.

This chain joins TRBV18 and TRBJ1-2, with 11 bases matching TRBD1. CDR1 is KGHSH, CDR2 LQKENI, per germline. Losses at the gene ends were 3 bases for V and 8 bases for J; bases not matched to a gene: 8. The CDR3 consists of 15 residues. CDR3 coding DNA: TGTGCCAGCTCACCGTCCGGACAGGGGGCGGAAGGCTACACCTTC. Protein: CASSPSGQGAEGYTF. Together with reference TRBV18 and TRBJ1-2, the CDR3 gives the full variable domain: NAGVMQNPRHLVRRRGQEARLRCSPMKGHSHVYWYRQLPEEGLKFMVYLQKENIIDESGMPKERFSAEFPKEGPSILRIQQVVRGDSAAYFCASSPSGQGAEGYTFGSGTRLTVV.

V usage is TRBV4-1 and J usage is TRBJ1-2; weak D call: TRBD1 (6 bases). This CDR3 is built from 16 residues. Germline V CDR1 and CDR2: MGHRA, YSYEKL. The V gene lost 3 bases and the J gene lost 8 bases, with 22 bases spanning the gap. CDR3: CASSQGLIRTVRGYTF. In nucleotides, the CDR3 is TGCGCCAGCAGCCAGGGATTGATTCGGACAGTGAGGGGCTACACCTTC.

The chain couples TRBV5-1 to TRBJ2-3; D call uncertain. Trimming shortened V by 6 bases and J by 1 base, and 15 bases separated the two germline ends. Germline V gene lookup returns CDR1 SGHRS and CDR2 YFSETQ. CDR3 size: 15 residues. CDR3 in DNA: TGCGCCAGCATCCCCGGGCTGTCTGGCACAGATACGCAGTATTTT. This translates into CASIPGLSGTDTQYF.

The chain has TRBV7-9 and TRBJ2-7; D might be TRBD1 (6 bases). V lost 1 base to trimming and J lost 5 bases, with 15 bases between them. CDR1 is SEHNR and CDR2 is FQNEAQ in the germline V gene (reference sequence). The CDR3 loop spans 15 amino acids. The CDR3 DNA reads as TGTGCCAGCAGCTTAGAAGGGGGTGCTGGTCACGAGCAGTACTTC. Translation gives CASSLEGGAGHEQYF.

Turning to this clone: This CDR3 is also generated by other DNA sequences in the sample. The chain joins TRBV11-2 to TRBJ2-5; no definite D call. Germline values: CDR1 SGHAT, CDR2 FQNNGV. CDR3 length equals 11 residues. V shed 4 bases and J shed 1 base, with 1 base lying between them. The CDR3 coding sequence is TGTGCCAGCAGCTCCCAAGAGACCCAGTACTTC. Residues: CASSSQETQYF.

This sequence joins TRBV6-5 and TRBJ1-1; no clear D gene. This CDR3 spans 11 amino acids. Per germline, CDR1 MNHEY and CDR2 SVGAGI. Deletions cut 10 bases from V and 0 bases from J, with 6 bases between. This CDR3 is CATRMNTEAFF. As DNA, the CDR3 is TGTGCCACACGGATGAACACTGAAGCTTTCTTT.

V is TRBV7-6 and J is TRBJ2-7, with 11 positions matching TRBD2. J lost 7 bases, V lost 5 bases, and 16 bases had no gene match. Germline-derived CDR1 and CDR2 are SGHVS and FNYEAQ. The CDR3 has 17 residues. CDR3 coding DNA: TGTGCCAGCAGCGACACTACCTTGGGACTAGCGGCCTCGGAGCAGTACTTC. It encodes CASSDTTLGLAASEQYF. The full variable domain, rest sourced from reference TRBV7-6 and TRBJ2-7, is GAGVSQSPRYKVTKRGQDVALRCDPISGHVSLYWYRQALGQGPEFLTYFNYEAQQDKSGLPNDRFSAERPEGSISTLTIQRTEQRDSAMYRCASSDTTLGLAASEQYFGPGTRLTVT.

V gene TRBV2 combines with J gene TRBJ2-7; possible D gene TRBD1, 6 bases. Trimming pared 6 bases from V and 6 bases from J, leaving 18 bases between. From germline, CDR1 is SNHLY and CDR2 FYNNEI. This CDR3 spans 14 amino acids. The chain's CDR3 is CASSVQGFGIEQYF. As DNA, the CDR3 is TGTGCCAGCAGCGTACAGGGTTTTGGAATCGAGCAGTACTTC.

The rearrangement uses TRBV19 and TRBJ2-1, with 7 bases lining up with TRBD1. This CDR3 is built from 13 residues. V was pared by 2 bases and J by 6 bases, with 1 base of the junction left unmatched. CDR1 is LNHDA, CDR2 SQIVND, per germline (reference sequence). CDR3 region: CASSIPGGNEQFF. The CDR3 DNA reads TGTGCCAGTAGTATACCAGGGGGCAATGAGCAGTTCTTC.

The chain couples TRBV2 to TRBJ1-6; a possible D gene is TRBD1 (5 bases). With 6 bases removed from V and 5 bases from J, the gap between germline ends came to 8 bases. The CDR3 sequence is 13 residues long. Germline assignment: CDR1 SNHLY and CDR2 FYNNEI. CDR3 in DNA: TGTGCCAGCAGAGTGACAGATAATTCACCCCTCCACTTT. Residues: CASRVTDNSPLHF. Filled out from reference TRBV2 and TRBJ1-6, the complete variable domain reads EPEVTQTPSHQVTQMGQEVILRCVPISNHLYFYWYRQILGQKVEFLVSFYNNEISEKSEIFDDQFSVERPDGSNFTLKIRSTKLEDSAMYFCASRVTDNSPLHFGNGTRLTVT.

The V gene is TRBV19, the J gene TRBJ1-1; D might be TRBD1 (6 bases). V was cut by 7 bases and J by 3 bases, with 6 bases left in between. The CDR3 has 11 amino acids. Per germline, CDR1 LNHDA and CDR2 SQIVND (reference sequence). The CDR3 nucleotides read TGTGCCAGTAACAGGGACACTGAAGCTTTCTTT. This translates into CASNRDTEAFF.

The chain combines TRBV9 with TRBJ2-5; 8 bases map to TRBD1. The CDR3 runs 14 residues. Trimming removed 4 bases from V and 5 bases from J; junction bases left unmatched: 7. In germline, CDR1 is SGDLS, CDR2 YYNGEE. Here the CDR3 DNA reads TGTGCCAGCAGCCCCGGACAGGGTGGGGAGACCCAGTACTTC. Translated, it gives CASSPGQGGETQYF.

The genes are TRBV4-3 and TRBJ1-5; D is perhaps TRBD1 (5 bases). The germline gives CDR1 LGHNA, CDR2 YSLEER. The CDR3 sequence is 16 residues long. V shed 0 bases and J shed 4 bases, with 13 bases lying between them. CDR3 DNA: TGCGCCAGCAGCCAAGATCGCCAGGGCGGGAATCAGCCCCAGCATTTT. This encodes CASSQDRQGGNQPQHF.

This clone was picked up one time. The chain is built from TRBV23-1 and TRBJ1-2, with 8 bases identical to TRBD1. TRBV23-1 is given ORF status, its function remaining uncertain. J lost 6 bases, V lost 4 bases, and 22 bases had no gene match. This CDR3 contains 19 residues. The CDR3 is CASSRALFDRTGKVDGYTF. CDR3 nucleotide sequence: TGCGCCAGCAGTCGGGCTCTCTTTGACCGGACAGGGAAGGTTGATGGCTACACCTTC.

This clone was found a few times. The chain recombines TRBV7-9 with TRBJ2-2; TRBD1 or TRBD2 may be the D gene (6 bases each). Per germline, CDR1 SEHNR and CDR2 FQNEAQ (reference sequence). This CDR3 region has 16 residues. V was cut by 5 bases and J by 6 bases, with 19 bases left in between. CDR3 amino acids: CASSDRRLDSAGELFF. CDR3 bases: TGTGCCAGCAGCGACAGGCGACTAGACTCAGCCGGGGAGCTGTTTTTT.

The rearrangement links TRBV9 to TRBJ2-2, with 7 bases matching TRBD1. CDR1 SGDLS and CDR2 YYNGEE come from the germline V gene. After removal of 4 bases from V and 4 bases from J, the junction contained 4 bases not matched to a gene. The CDR3 length is 14 residues. CDR3 DNA sequence: TGTGCCAGCAGCCTAGACAGGGTCACCGGGGAGCTGTTTTTT. Amino acids: CASSLDRVTGELFF.

This rearrangement joins TRBV5-1 to TRBJ2-3, with 9 nucleotides matching TRBD1. Germline V gives CDR1 SGHRS, CDR2 YFSETQ. The CDR3 contains 15 residues. With 1 base clipped from V and 1 base from J, the junction kept 1 base outside the gene matches. The CDR3 DNA reads as TGCGCCAGCAGCTTGACAGGGGGCGGCACAGATACGCAGTATTTT. Translating gives CASSLTGGGTDTQYF.